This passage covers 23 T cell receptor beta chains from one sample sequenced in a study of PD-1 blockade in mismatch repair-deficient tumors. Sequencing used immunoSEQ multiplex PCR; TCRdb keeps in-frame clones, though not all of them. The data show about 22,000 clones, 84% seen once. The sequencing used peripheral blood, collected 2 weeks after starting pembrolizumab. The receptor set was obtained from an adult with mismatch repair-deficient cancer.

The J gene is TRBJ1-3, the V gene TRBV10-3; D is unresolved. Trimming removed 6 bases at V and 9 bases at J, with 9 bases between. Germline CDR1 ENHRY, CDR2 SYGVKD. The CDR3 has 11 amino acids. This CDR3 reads CAISRGVTIYF. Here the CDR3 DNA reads TGTGCCATCAGCCGTGGGGTCACCATATATTTT.

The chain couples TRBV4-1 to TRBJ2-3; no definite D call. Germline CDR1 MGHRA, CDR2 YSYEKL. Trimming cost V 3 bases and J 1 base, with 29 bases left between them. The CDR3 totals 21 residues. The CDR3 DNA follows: TGCGCCAGCAGCCACAGAGGCCTGGACCCGAAATACCCTAGGGGCACAGATACGCAGTATTTT. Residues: CASSHRGLDPKYPRGTDTQYF.

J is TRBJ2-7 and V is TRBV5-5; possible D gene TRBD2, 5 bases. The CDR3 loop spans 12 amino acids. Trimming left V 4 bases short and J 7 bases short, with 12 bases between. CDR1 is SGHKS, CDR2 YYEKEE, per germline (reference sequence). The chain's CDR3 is CASSPISGEQYF. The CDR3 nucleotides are TGTGCCAGCAGCCCAATCAGCGGTGAGCAGTACTTC.

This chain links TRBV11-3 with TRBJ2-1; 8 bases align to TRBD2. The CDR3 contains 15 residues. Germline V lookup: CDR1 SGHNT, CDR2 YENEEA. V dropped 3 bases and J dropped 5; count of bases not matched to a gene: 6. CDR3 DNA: TGTGCCAGCAGCTTGGGACTAGGGCCGAACAATGAGCAGTTCTTC. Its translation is CASSLGLGPNNEQFF. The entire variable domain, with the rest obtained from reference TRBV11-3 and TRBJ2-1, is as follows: EAGVVQSPRYKIIEKKQPVAFWCNPISGHNTLYWYLQNLGQGPELLIRYENEEAVDDSQLPKDRFSAERLKGVDSTLKIQPAELGDSAVYLCASSLGLGPNNEQFFGPGTRLTVL.

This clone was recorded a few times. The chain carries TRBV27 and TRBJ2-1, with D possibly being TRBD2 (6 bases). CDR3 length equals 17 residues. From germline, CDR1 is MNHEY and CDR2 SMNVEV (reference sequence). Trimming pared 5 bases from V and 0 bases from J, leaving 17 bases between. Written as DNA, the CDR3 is TGTGCCAGCAGTCCGGGAGCAGGGCCCAGCTCCTACAATGAGCAGTTCTTC. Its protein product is CASSPGAGPSSYNEQFF.

CDR3 nucleotide sequence: TGTGCCAGTAGTCCCTGGGACAGCACCTACGAGCAGTACTTC. Protein: CASSPWDSTYEQYF. The chain recombines TRBV19 with TRBJ2-7; 7 bases match TRBD1. Trimming at V came to 5 bases and at J to 2 bases, leaving 6 bases not matched to a gene. Germline assignment: CDR1 LNHDA and CDR2 SQIVND (reference sequence). The CDR3 is made up of 14 amino acids.

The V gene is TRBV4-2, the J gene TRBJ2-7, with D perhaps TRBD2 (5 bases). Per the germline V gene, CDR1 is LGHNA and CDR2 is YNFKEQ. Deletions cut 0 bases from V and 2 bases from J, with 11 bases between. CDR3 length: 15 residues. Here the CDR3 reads CASSQENVATYEQYF. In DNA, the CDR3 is TGTGCCAGCAGCCAAGAAAACGTAGCGACCTACGAGCAGTACTTC.

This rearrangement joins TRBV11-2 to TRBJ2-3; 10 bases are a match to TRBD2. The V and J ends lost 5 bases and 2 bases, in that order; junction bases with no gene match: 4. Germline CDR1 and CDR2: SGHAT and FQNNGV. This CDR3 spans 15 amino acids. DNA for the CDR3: TGTGCCAGCAGCGTGAGCGGGAGGGCCACAGATACGCAGTATTTT. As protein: CASSVSGRATDTQYF.

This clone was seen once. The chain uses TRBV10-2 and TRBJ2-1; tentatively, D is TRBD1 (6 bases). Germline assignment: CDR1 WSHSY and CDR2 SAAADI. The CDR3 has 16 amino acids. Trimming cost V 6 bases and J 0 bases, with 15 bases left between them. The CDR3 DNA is TGCGCCAGCAGGTGGTCTGTGGGGGCCTCCTACAATGAGCAGTTCTTC. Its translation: CASRWSVGASYNEQFF.

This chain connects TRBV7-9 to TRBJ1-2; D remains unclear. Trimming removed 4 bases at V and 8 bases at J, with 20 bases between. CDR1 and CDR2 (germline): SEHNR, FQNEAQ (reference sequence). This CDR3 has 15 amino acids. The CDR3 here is CASSSPTTFLGGYTF. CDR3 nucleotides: TGTGCCAGCAGCTCCCCGACGACCTTTCTTGGAGGCTACACCTTC. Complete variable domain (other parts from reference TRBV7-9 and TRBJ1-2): DTGVSQNPRHKITKRGQNVTFRCDPISEHNRLYWYRQTLGQGPEFLTYFQNEAQLEKSRLLSDRFSAERPKGSFSTLEIQRTEQGDSAMYLCASSSPTTFLGGYTFGSGTRLTVV.

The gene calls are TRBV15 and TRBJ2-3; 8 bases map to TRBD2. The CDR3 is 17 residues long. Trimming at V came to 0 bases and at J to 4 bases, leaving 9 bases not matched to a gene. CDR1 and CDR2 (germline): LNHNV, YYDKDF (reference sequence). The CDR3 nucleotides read TGTGCCACCAGCAGAGACCTCTCGGCTAGCGGGCCAGATACGCAGTATTTT. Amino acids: CATSRDLSASGPDTQYF.

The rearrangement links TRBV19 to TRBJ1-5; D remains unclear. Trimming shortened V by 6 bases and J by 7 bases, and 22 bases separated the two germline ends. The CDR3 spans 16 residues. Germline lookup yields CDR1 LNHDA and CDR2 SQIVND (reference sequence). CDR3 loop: CASSLTGPRTGQPQHF. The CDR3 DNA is TGTGCCAGTAGCTTAACGGGCCCCCGGACGGGGCAGCCCCAGCATTTT.

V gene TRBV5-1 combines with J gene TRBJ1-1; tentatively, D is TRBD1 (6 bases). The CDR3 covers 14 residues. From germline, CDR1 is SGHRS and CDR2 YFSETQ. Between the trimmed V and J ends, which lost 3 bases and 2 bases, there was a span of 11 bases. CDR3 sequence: CASSSSGDNTEAFF. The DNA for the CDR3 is TGCGCCAGCAGCTCCTCAGGGGACAACACTGAAGCTTTCTTT.

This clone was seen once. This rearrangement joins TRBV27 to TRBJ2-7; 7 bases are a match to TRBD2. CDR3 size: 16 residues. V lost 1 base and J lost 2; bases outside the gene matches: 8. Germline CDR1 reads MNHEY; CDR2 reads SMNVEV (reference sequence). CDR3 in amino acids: CASSLYPREIPYEQYF. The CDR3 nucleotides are TGTGCCAGCAGTTTATACCCGCGGGAGATCCCCTACGAGCAGTACTTC.

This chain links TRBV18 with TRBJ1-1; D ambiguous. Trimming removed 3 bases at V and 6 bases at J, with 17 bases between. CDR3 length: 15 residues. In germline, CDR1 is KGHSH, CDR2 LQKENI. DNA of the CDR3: TGTGCCAGCTCACCCGGAGGAGCCCGAGGCGCTGAAGCTTTCTTT. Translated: CASSPGGARGAEAFF.

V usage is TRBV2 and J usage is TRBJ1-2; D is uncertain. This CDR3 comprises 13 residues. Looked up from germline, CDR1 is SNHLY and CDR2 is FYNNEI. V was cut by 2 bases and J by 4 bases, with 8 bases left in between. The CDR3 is CASSEWTLYGYTF. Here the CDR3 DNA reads TGTGCCAGCAGTGAATGGACCCTCTATGGCTACACCTTC.

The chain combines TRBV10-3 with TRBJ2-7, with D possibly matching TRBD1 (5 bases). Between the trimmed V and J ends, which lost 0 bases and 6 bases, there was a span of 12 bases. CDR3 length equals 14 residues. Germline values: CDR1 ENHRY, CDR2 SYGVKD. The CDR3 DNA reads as TGTGCCATCAGTGAGTCGCCCGACAGTGGCGAGCAGTACTTC. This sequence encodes CAISESPDSGEQYF.

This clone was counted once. CDR3 nucleotide sequence: TGCGCCAGCAGCTACCTGGGGGTGACAGGGGAAGGCTACGAGCAGTACTTC. It specifies CASSYLGVTGEGYEQYF. The chain combines TRBV4-1 with TRBJ2-7, with TRBD1 matching over 8 bases. The CDR3 has 17 amino acids. The junction had 15 bases not matched to a gene; V was cut back by 5 bases and J by 3 bases. Germline CDR1 MGHRA, CDR2 YSYEKL.

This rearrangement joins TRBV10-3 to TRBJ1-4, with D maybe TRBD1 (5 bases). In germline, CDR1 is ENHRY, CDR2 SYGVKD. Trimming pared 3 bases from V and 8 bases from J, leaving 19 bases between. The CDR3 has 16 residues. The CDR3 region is CAISDPNRGGEEKLFF. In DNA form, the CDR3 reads TGTGCCATCAGTGACCCAAATCGGGGGGGTGAGGAAAAACTGTTTTTT.

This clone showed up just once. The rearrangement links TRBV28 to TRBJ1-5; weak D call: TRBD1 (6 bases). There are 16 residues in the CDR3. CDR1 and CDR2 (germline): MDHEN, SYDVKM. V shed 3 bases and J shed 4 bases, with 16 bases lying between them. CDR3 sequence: CASSLRWQGRNQPQHF. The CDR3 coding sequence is TGTGCCAGCAGTTTGAGGTGGCAGGGGAGGAATCAGCCCCAGCATTTT.

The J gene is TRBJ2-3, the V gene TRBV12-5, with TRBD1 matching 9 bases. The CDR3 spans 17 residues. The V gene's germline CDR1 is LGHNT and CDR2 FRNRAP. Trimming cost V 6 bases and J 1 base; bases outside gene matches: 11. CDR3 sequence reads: CASGPGGTGIGTDTQYF. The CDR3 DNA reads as TGTGCTAGTGGCCCAGGCGGGACAGGGATTGGCACAGATACGCAGTATTTT. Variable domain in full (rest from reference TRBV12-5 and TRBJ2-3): DARVTQTPRHKVTEMGQEVTMRCQPILGHNTVFWYRQTMMQGLELLAYFRNRAPLDDSGMPKDRFSAEMPDATLATLKIQPSEPRDSAVYFCASGPGGTGIGTDTQYFGPGTRLTVL.

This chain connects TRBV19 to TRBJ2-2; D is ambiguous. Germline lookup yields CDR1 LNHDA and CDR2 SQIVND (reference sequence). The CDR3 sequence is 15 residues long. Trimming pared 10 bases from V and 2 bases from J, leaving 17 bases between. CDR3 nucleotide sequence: TGTGCCACCCGACCAGCCGAGCAAAACACCGGGGAGCTGTTTTTT. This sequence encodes CATRPAEQNTGELFF.

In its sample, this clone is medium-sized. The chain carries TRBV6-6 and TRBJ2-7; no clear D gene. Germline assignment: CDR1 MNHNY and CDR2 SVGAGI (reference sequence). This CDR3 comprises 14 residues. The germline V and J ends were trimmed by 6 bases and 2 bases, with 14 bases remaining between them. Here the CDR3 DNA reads TGTGCCAGCAGCCAACCATTAAGTCCCTACGAGCAGTACTTC. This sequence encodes CASSQPLSPYEQYF.